A selection of T cell receptor beta chains follows, all from one sample in a study of shared T cell receptors in the human thymus. Sequencing used immunoSEQ multiplex PCR; TCRdb keeps in-frame clones, though not all of them. Counted here are 500,000 to 750,000 clones, 88% occurring once; the ten biggest clones make up roughly 0.0097%. These same records also appear under a second study, on human thymus T cells.

The sample taken for sequencing was thymocytes. The origin of the receptors is a boy in the first two years of life with a congenital heart defect. CDR3s include the opening cysteine and the closing phenylalanine or tryptophan. The D gene is left open where the match is weak. Clone size appears in some rows only: once, few, many, or a class for an expanded clone.

J | V | size | D | CDR3 | DNA
TRBJ2-4 | TRBV2 | - | - | CASRTPGHVVPKNIQYF | TGTGCCAGCAGGACGCCGGGACATGTGGTACCCAAAAACATTCAGTACTTC
TRBJ2-7 | TRBV4-1 | - | TRBD1 | CASSQVAGTGGLEQYF | TGCGCCAGCAGCCAAGTCGCTGGGACAGGGGGCCTCGAGCAGTACTTC
TRBJ2-5 | TRBV19 | - | TRBD2 | CASSGLARETQYF | TGTGCCAGTAGTGGACTAGCGCGAGAGACCCAGTACTTC
TRBJ2-7 | TRBV6-1 | - | TRBD2 | CASSEARSGGPRGSYEQYF | TGTGCCAGCAGTGAAGCCAGATCGGGAGGGCCGAGGGGATCCTACGAGCAGTACTTC
TRBJ1-1 | TRBV5-8 | - | - | CASRRPGSSEAFF | TGTGCCAGCAGACGACCGGGGTCCAGTGAAGCTTTCTTT
TRBJ2-1 | TRBV6-5 | - | TRBD2 | CASSYGTSMDGEQFF | TGTGCCAGCAGTTACGGGACTAGCATGGATGGTGAGCAGTTCTTC
TRBJ2-1 | TRBV5-6 | - | - | CASSLVPNRDNEQFF | TGTGCCAGCAGCTTGGTACCAAACCGGGACAATGAGCAGTTCTTC
TRBJ2-7 | TRBV27 | - | TRBD1 | CASSRGQGYEQYF | TGTGCCAGCAGTAGGGGACAGGGCTACGAGCAGTACTTC
TRBJ2-3 | TRBV4-2 | - | TRBD2 | CASSQDGGEGPASTDTQYF | TGTGCCAGCAGCCAAGATGGGGGGGAGGGCCCCGCATCCACAGATACGCAGTATTTT
TRBJ2-7 | TRBV11-2 | - | - | CASSSTGPEQYF | TGTGCCAGCAGCTCCACAGGCCCCGAGCAGTACTTC
TRBJ1-1 | TRBV6-1 | - | TRBD1 | CASSTSPGGTEAFF | TGTGCCAGCAGTACCAGCCCAGGGGGCACTGAAGCTTTCTTT
TRBJ2-1 | TRBV29-1 | - | - | CSVPGGQDEQFF | TGCAGCGTCCCCGGGGGTCAAGATGAGCAGTTCTTC
TRBJ1-2 | TRBV4-2 | - | TRBD1 | CASSQDRGQGAGGYTF | TGTGCCAGCAGCCAAGATCGGGGACAGGGGGCGGGTGGCTACACCTTC
TRBJ2-7 | TRBV4-1 | - | TRBD2 | CASSRQAGEPPDEQYF | TGCGCCAGCAGCCGACAAGCGGGAGAGCCCCCCGACGAGCAGTACTTC
TRBJ1-5 | TRBV28 | - | - | CASTPGVRSNQPQHF | TGTGCCAGCACCCCCGGGGTCAGGAGCAATCAGCCCCAGCATTTT
TRBJ2-2 | TRBV2 | - | TRBD2 | CASSLGTSGSTGELFF | TGTGCCAGCAGTCTAGGGACTAGCGGGAGCACCGGGGAGCTGTTTTTT
TRBJ2-7 | TRBV27 | few | - | CASSSALTGINEQYF | TGTGCCAGCAGTTCAGCGTTAACAGGGATAAACGAGCAGTACTTC
TRBJ2-2 | TRBV18 | - | TRBD1 | CASSPPDRGGELFF | TGTGCCAGCTCACCACCTGACAGGGGCGGGGAGCTGTTTTTT
TRBJ2-3 | TRBV30 | - | - | CALDFRPTDTQYF | TGTGCCTTGGACTTTAGACCCACAGATACGCAGTATTTT
TRBJ1-5 | TRBV5-8 | - | - | CASSFSKGGANSNQPQHF | TGTGCCAGCAGCTTCTCTAAGGGGGGGGCTAATAGCAATCAGCCCCAGCATTTT
TRBJ2-1 | TRBV15 | - | TRBD1 | CATSSRGDRVSMSSYNEQFF | TGTGCCACCAGCTCTCGAGGGGACAGGGTTTCGATGAGCTCCTACAATGAGCAGTTCTTC
TRBJ1-3 | TRBV6-6 | - | TRBD1 | CASSPDRGNTIYF | TGTGCCAGCAGCCCGGACAGGGGAAACACCATATATTTT
TRBJ1-5 | TRBV19 | - | - | CASSSRRSNQPQHF | TGTGCCAGTAGTAGCAGGAGGAGCAATCAGCCCCAGCATTTT
TRBJ1-5 | TRBV2 | - | TRBD1 | CASSWGQGHYQPQHF | TGTGCCAGCAGTTGGGGACAGGGCCACTATCAGCCCCAGCATTTT